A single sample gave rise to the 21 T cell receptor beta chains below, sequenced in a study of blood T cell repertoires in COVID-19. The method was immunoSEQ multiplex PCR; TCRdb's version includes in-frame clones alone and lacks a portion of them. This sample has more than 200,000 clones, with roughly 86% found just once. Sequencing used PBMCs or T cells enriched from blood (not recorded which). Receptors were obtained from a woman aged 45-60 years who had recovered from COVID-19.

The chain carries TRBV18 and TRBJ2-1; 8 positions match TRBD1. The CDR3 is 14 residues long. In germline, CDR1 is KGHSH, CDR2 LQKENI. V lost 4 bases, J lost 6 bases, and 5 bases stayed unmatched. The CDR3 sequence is CASSLQGAGNEQFF. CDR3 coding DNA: TGTGCCAGCTCACTCCAGGGGGCGGGCAATGAGCAGTTCTTC.

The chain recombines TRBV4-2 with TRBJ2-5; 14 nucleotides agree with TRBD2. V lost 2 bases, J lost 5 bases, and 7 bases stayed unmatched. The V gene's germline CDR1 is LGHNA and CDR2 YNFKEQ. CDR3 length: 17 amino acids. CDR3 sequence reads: CASSQQGLAGVIETQYF. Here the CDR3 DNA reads TGTGCCAGCAGCCAACAGGGACTAGCGGGAGTTATTGAGACCCAGTACTTC.

CDR3 protein: CASSLGAQAQETQYF. The CDR3 DNA reads TGCGCCAGCAGCTTAGGGGCGCAGGCCCAAGAGACCCAGTACTTC. This chain joins TRBV5-1 and TRBJ2-5; D is perhaps TRBD1 (5 bases). There are 15 residues in the CDR3. Trimming took off 2 bases at V and 1 base at J, with 12 bases between the two ends. In germline, CDR1 is SGHRS, CDR2 YFSETQ.

This chain's CDR3 is CAISGGDRGTQYF. As DNA, the CDR3 is TGTGCCATCAGTGGGGGAGACCGGGGGACCCAGTACTTC. The genes are TRBV10-3 and TRBJ2-5; D perhaps matches TRBD2 (5 bases). Germline V gene sequence: CDR1 ENHRY, CDR2 SYGVKD. This CDR3 contains 13 residues. With 4 bases removed from V and 7 bases from J, the gap between germline ends came to 13 bases.

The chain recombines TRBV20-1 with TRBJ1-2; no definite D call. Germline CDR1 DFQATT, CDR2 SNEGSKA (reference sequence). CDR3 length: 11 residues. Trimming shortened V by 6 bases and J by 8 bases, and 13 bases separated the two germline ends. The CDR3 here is CSARASLGYTF. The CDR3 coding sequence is TGCAGTGCCCGAGCCTCTCTCGGCTACACCTTC.

CDR3 amino acids: CASRDRTTYEQYF. CDR3 nucleotide sequence: TGTGCCAGCAGGGACAGGACCACCTACGAGCAGTACTTC. The V call is TRBV25-1, the J call TRBJ2-7; 7 positions agree with TRBD1. The CDR3 has 13 residues. Germline CDR1 and CDR2: MGHDK and SYGVNS. V trimming: 6 bases; J trimming: 2 bases; junction bases outside the gene matches: 4.

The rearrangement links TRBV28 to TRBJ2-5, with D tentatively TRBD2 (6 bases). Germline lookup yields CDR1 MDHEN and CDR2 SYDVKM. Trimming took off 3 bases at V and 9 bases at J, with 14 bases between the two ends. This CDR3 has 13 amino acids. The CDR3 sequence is CASSLEGFVSQYF. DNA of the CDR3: TGTGCCAGCAGTTTGGAGGGTTTTGTCTCCCAGTACTTC.

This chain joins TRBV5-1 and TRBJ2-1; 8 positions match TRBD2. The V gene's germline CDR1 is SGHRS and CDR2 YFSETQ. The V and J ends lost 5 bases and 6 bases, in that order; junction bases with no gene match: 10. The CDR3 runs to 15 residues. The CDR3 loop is CASRGPGLEGNEQFF. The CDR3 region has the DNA TGCGCCAGCAGAGGACCGGGACTAGAGGGCAATGAGCAGTTCTTC.

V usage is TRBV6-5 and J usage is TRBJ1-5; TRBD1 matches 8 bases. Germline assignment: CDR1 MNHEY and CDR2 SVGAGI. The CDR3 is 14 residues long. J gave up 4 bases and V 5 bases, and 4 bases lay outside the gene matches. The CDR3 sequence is CASSLYRGNQPQHF. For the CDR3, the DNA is TGTGCCAGCAGTCTTTACAGGGGGAATCAGCCCCAGCATTTT.

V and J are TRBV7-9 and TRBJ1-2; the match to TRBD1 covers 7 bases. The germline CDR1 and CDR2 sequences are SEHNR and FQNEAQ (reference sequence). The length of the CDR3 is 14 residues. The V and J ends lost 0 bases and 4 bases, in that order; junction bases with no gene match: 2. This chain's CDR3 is CASSLARGAYGYTF. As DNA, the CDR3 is TGTGCCAGCAGCTTAGCCAGGGGGGCCTATGGCTACACCTTC.

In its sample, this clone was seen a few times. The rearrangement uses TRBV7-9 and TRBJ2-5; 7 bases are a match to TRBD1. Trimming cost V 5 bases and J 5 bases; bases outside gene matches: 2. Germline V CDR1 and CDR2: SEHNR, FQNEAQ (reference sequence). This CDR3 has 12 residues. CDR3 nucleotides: TGTGCCAGCAGCCCGGACAGGGAGACCCAGTACTTC. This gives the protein CASSPDRETQYF. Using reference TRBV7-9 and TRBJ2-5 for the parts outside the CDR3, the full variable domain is DTGVSQNPRHKITKRGQNVTFRCDPISEHNRLYWYRQTLGQGPEFLTYFQNEAQLEKSRLLSDRFSAERPKGSFSTLEIQRTEQGDSAMYLCASSPDRETQYFGPGTRLLVL.

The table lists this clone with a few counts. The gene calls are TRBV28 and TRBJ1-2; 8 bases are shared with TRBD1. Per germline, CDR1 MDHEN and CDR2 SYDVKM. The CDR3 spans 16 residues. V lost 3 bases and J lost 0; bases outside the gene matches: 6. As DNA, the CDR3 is TGTGCCAGCAGTTTTGAGGACAGGGCGGCTAACTATGGCTACACCTTC. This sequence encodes CASSFEDRAANYGYTF.

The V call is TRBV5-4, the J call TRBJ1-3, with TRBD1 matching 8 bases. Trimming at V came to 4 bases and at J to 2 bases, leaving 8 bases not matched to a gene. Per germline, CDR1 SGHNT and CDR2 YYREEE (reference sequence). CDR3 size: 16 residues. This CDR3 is CASSLKDRATGNTIYF. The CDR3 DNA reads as TGTGCCAGCAGCCTAAAGGACAGGGCGACTGGAAACACCATATATTTT.

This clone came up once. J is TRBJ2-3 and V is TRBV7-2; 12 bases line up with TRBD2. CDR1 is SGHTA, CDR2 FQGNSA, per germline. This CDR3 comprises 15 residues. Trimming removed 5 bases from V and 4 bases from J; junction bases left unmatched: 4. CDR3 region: CASSLTSGSADTQYF. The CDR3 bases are TGTGCCAGCAGCCTGACTAGCGGGAGCGCAGATACGCAGTATTTT.

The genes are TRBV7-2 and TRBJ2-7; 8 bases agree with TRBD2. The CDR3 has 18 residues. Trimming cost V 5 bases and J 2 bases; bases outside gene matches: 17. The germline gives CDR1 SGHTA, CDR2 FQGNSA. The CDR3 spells CASSPTGLVFRFPYEQYF. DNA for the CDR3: TGTGCCAGCAGCCCCACGGGACTAGTTTTTCGGTTTCCCTACGAGCAGTACTTC. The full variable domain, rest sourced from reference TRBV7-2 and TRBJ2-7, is GAGVSQSPSNKVTEKGKDVELRCDPISGHTALYWYRQSLGQGLEFLIYFQGNSAPDKSGLPSDRFSAERTGGSVSTLTIQRTQQEDSAVYLCASSPTGLVFRFPYEQYFGPGTRLTVT.

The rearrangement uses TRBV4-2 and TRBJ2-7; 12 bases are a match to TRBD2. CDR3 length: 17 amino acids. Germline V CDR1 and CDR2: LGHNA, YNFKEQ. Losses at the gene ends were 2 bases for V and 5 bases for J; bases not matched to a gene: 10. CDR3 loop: CASSQLGLAGGVHEQYF. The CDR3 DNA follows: TGTGCCAGCAGCCAATTAGGCCTAGCGGGAGGGGTCCACGAGCAGTACTTC.

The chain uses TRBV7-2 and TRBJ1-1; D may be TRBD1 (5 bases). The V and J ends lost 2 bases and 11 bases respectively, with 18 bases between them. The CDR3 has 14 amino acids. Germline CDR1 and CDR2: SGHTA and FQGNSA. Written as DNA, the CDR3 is TGTGCCAGCAGCTTAACGGGCAGGGTAGTTTCGGCTTTCTTT. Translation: CASSLTGRVVSAFF. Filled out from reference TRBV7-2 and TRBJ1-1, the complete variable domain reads GAGVSQSPSNKVTEKGKDVELRCDPISGHTALYWYRQSLGQGLEFLIYFQGNSAPDKSGLPSDRFSAERTGGSVSTLTIQRTQQEDSAVYLCASSLTGRVVSAFFGQGTRLTVV.

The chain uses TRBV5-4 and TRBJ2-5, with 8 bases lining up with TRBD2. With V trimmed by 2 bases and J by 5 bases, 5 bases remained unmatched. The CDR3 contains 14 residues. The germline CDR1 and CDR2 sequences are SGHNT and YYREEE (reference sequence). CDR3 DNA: TGTGCCAGCAGCTTTCGGGGGGGCGGCGAGACCCAGTACTTC. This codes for CASSFRGGGETQYF.

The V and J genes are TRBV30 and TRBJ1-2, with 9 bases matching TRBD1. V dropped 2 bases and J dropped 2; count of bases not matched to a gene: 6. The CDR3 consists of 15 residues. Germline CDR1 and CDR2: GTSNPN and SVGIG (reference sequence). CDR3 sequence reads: CAWSQGQGTNYGYTF. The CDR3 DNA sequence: TGTGCCTGGAGTCAAGGACAGGGGACGAACTATGGCTACACCTTC.

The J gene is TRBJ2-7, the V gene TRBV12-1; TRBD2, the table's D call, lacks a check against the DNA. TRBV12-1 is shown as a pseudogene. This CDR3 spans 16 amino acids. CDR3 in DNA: TGTGCCAGCAGCTTTGTATCAAGTAGGGGGGGGTACGAGCAGTACTTC. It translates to CASSFVSSRGGYEQYF.

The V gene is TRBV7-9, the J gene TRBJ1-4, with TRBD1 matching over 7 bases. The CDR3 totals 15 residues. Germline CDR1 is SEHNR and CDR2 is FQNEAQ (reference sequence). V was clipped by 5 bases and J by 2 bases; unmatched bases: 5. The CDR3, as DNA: TGTGCCAGCAGCCCTACAGGGGCGACTAATGAAAAACTGTTTTTT. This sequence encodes CASSPTGATNEKLFF.